Shown below are 3 T cell receptor beta chains from a single sample sequenced in a study of T cells in Graves' hyperthyroidism and ophthalmopathy. The source material, RNA transcripts, was used to amplify TCR beta CDR3 regions. Initially, a first-round RT-PCR of the TCR CDR3 employed the HTBI primer set. TCRdb reanalysed the multiplex PCR reads using MiXCR and keeps one entry per CDR3 protein. Of about 700,000 distinct CDR3 sequences listed, around 13% are singletons. The sample was blood. The receptors were gathered from a woman younger than 35 with Graves' hyperthyroidism.

The table lists this clonotype with many counts. This rearrangement joins TRBV12-3 or TRBV12-4 to TRBJ1-1; 8 bases agree with TRBD1. The CDR3 totals 14 residues. V lost 5 bases, J lost 4 bases, and 6 bases stayed unmatched. Written as DNA, the CDR3 is TGTGCCAGCAGTCCGAGACAGGGGAGCACTGAAGCTTTCTTT. It yields the protein CASSPRQGSTEAFF.

The chain carries TRBV6-2 or TRBV6-3 and TRBJ2-3; D is unclear. The CDR3 extends over 14 amino acids. Germline V gene sequence: CDR1 MNHEY, CDR2 SVGEGT. V was pared by 6 bases and J by 0 bases, with 10 bases between. The DNA of the CDR3 is TGTGCCAGCAGAAGGGCTAGAAGCACAGATACGCAGTATTTT. Encoded protein: CASRRARSTDTQYF.

This clonotype occurred a few times. The chain couples TRBV11-3 to TRBJ2-7; D remains unclear. V lost 4 bases to trimming and J lost 2 bases, with 15 bases between them. The CDR3 contains 15 residues. Germline assignment: CDR1 SGHNT and CDR2 YENEEA. CDR3 DNA: TGTGCCAGCAGCTCTTCCATTGAACGCACCTACGAGCAGTACTTC. Its translation is CASSSSIERTYEQYF. The full variable domain, completed using reference TRBV11-3 and TRBJ2-7, is EAGVVQSPRYKIIEKKQPVAFWCNPISGHNTLYWYLQNLGQGPELLIRYENEEAVDDSQLPKDRFSAERLKGVDSTLKIQPAELGDSAVYLCASSSSIERTYEQYFGPGTRLTVT.